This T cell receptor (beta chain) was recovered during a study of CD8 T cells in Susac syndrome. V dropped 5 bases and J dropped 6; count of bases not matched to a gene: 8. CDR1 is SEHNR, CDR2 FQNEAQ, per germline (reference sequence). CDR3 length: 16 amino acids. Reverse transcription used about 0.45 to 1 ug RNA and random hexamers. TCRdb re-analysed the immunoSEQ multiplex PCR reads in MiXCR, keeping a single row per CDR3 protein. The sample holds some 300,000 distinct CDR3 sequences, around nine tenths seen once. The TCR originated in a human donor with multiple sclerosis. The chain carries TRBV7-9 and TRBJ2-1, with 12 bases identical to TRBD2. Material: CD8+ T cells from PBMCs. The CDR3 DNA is TGTGCCAGCAGCCCGAGGACTAGCGGGACTCCCAATGAGCAGTTCTTC. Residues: CASSPRTSGTPNEQFF.